This T cell receptor (beta chain) was found in a study of T cell responses to AZD1222 COVID-19 vaccine. Details on this clone: Its cognate antigen is unknown.

V was cut by 4 bases and J by 1 base, with 12 bases left in between. The CDR3 loop spans 15 amino acids. Germline lookup yields CDR1 SGDLS and CDR2 YYNGEE. Libraries were prepared by immunoSEQ multiplex PCR; TCRdb keeps only in-frame clonotypes and omits some of them. Of fewer than 100,000 clones listed, 88% are singletons. Study results and caveats: In all cases, repertoires were sampled only after the peak T cell response. Most donors were white British and more were female, and clonal diversity was possibly underestimated.

The sequences come from peripheral blood, collected on day 0 of AZD1222 vaccination. This TCR was recovered from an adult in good health. The chain employs TRBV9 and TRBJ2-1; the D call may be TRBD1 or TRBD2 (6 bases each). For the CDR3, the DNA is TGTGCCAGCAGCCATGGGGGGCTTTCCTACAATGAGCAGTTCTTC. Translation gives CASSHGGLSYNEQFF.